This T cell receptor (beta chain) was identified during a study of molecular identifiers for immune sequencing clone quantification. CDR1 and CDR2 (germline): MDHEN, SYDVKM. Trimming took off 4 bases at V and 1 base at J, with 6 bases between the two ends. This CDR3 has 13 amino acids. The sample holds many counts of this clonotype. TCRdb fed the PCR reads into MiXCR, producing one record per CDR3 protein. In the table there are about 640,000 distinct CDR3 sequences, about 20% of which are singletons. The sample taken for sequencing was naive CD8+ T cells from blood, with Jurkat cell RNA spiked in. Subset described: FACS-sorted CD8+CD4-CCR7+CD45RA+ naive T cells. This chain uses TRBV28 with TRBJ2-3; D call uncertain. This TCR came from a human donor in good health. Some libraries in this study had Jurkat cell RNA spiked in. The CDR3 sequence: CASSSRGTDTQYF. CDR3 nucleotide sequence: TGTGCCAGCAGTTCTAGGGGCACAGATACGCAGTATTTT.